This TCR beta chain comes out of a study of T cell changes during pregnancy in multiple sclerosis. V gave up 4 bases and J gave up 3 bases; unmatched junction bases: 6. This CDR3 contains 15 residues. In germline, CDR1 is LGHNA, CDR2 YSLEER. The data were produced by immunoSEQ multiplex PCR, yet TCRdb's version contains in-frame clones alone and is incomplete. This table holds roughly 40,000 clones, roughly 90% found once. This specimen consisted of CD8+ T cells from peripheral blood mononuclear cells, obtained before pregnancy. J is TRBJ2-7 and V is TRBV4-3; 10 nucleotides match TRBD2. The origin of this receptor is a female donor with multiple sclerosis, enrolled in a pregnancy study. CDR3 sequence reads: CASSPSSGRDYEQYF. The CDR3 DNA reads as TGCGCCAGCAGCCCGTCTAGCGGGAGAGACTACGAGCAGTACTTC.